This T cell receptor (beta chain) appears in the sequencing data of a study of blood T cell repertoires in COVID-19 (dated by TCRdb to about 2020). General notes on the study: Collaborator samples came from the United States, Italy and Spain and covered acute and convalescent phases of COVID-19. A de-identified subject ID, COVID-19 status, age in years and sex were almost always included in the sample metadata. A freely available public database, intended as a resource for researchers studying the immune response to SARS-CoV-2, is where the repertoires were released. Where HLA class I and class II types were available, the types were taken from metadata supplied by the sample provider, not from assay-based typing. Samples were obtained from the ongoing ImmuneRACE study (first 160 participants) and from some 1,300 subjects provided by 6 global collaborators. Deeply sampled blood TCRbeta repertoires from subjects exposed to, actively infected with, or recovered from COVID-19 were included in the dataset. The material from the prospective study consisted of cDNA or gDNA derived from T cells, B-cell-depleted T cells, or PBMCs. Broader findings and caveats from the paper: How much clinical and demographic metadata was included differed by source and by participant, and the metadata was provided uncurated.

On this clone itself: Its binding antigen is unknown. No much larger clone exists at a distance of one base, and base qualities are not known.

In the prospective study, participants were about 18 to 95 years old, resided in 20 to 30 geographic areas of the United States, and were enrolled through a virtual design. To assign participants to cohorts, the prospective study relied on clinical history that participants themselves reported in a screening survey and a study questionnaire. Exposed participants had been in contact, within 2 weeks of entering the study, with a person who had a PCR-confirmed or clinician-diagnosed case of COVID-19. Each participant in the prospective study had whole blood, serum and a nasopharyngeal or oropharyngeal swab collected by mobile phlebotomists. Additional blood draws and questionnaires over an approximately two-month period could optionally be provided by prospective study participants. Blood samples from the prospective study were shipped frozen or at room temperature prior to DNA extraction. Trimming at the junction amounts to 0 bases on V and 3 bases on J, and the germline ends lie 14 bases apart. The CDR3 runs 16 residues from the cysteine to the phenylalanine. This entry keeps only the CDR3 DNA: 48 bases, framed from base 1. The germline V gene provides CDR1 LGHNA and CDR2 YSLEER.

The immunoSEQ Assay, a bias-controlled multiplex PCR, was used to amplify TCRbeta CDR3 regions from genomic DNA. Concerning the study's data processing: Nucleated cell counts per sample were estimated from amplification of reference gene primers within the assay. To quantify the absolute abundance of each unique TCRbeta CDR3 rearrangement, sequence reads were collapsed and filtered. For each sample, productive Simpson clonality was calculated as the square root of Simpson's diversity index across productive rearrangements. Sourced from immuneACCESS, this table was stored by TCRdb with only in-frame sequences that have V and J called. A share of the clones is absent; for the studies checked, an unresolved V gene accounts for under half, and the remainder has no known explanation. D and trimming were read from the DNA, whereas the V and J calls and clone size are those reported in that table. In all, the sample holds around 270,000 clones, and approximately 89% of those were seen once. The ten most abundant clones make up 2.5% to 3.5% of the sample.

The sequence was obtained from a woman aged 40 to 49 who had been exposed to COVID-19. The sequence is built from TRBV4-3 and TRBJ1-2; the D gene is possibly TRBD1, with 5 bases matching. The sequenced sample was PBMCs or T cells enriched from blood (not recorded which). CDR3 region: CASSQDLSRAYYGYTF. The bases read TGCGCCAGCAGCCAAGATCTCAGCAGGGCGTACTATGGCTACACCTTC.